The next 32 T cell receptor beta chains were all read from a single sample in a study of cytomegalovirus exposure and HLA in healthy donors. A multiplex PCR was run with 60 Vbeta primers and 13 Jbeta primers. Sequencing used immunoSEQ multiplex PCR; TCRdb keeps in-frame clones, though not all of them. Its table lists roughly 120,000 clones. Sequenced input: PBMCs. The source is a middle-aged man in good health and CMV-seronegative.

On this clone: The sample has other DNA sequences that encode this CDR3 too. In DNA, the CDR3 is TGTGCCTGGAGTGGAAGGGGCTACGAGCAGTACTTC. Translation gives CAWSGRGYEQYF. This sequence joins TRBV30 and TRBJ2-7; D is possibly TRBD1 (5 bases). Germline assignment: CDR1 GTSNPN and CDR2 SVGIG (reference sequence). The CDR3 runs to 12 residues. V lost 1 base and J lost 3, with 7 bases in between. The full variable domain, rest sourced from reference TRBV30 and TRBJ2-7, is SQTIHQWPATLVQPVGSPLSLECTVEGTSNPNLYWYRQAAGRGLQLLFYSVGIGQISSEVPQNLSASRPQDRQFILSSKKLLLSDSGFYLCAWSGRGYEQYFGPGTRLTVT.

The CDR3 region is CASSQGTTVYGYTF. The CDR3 nucleotides are TGTGCCAGCAGCCAAGGGACGACAGTCTATGGCTACACCTTC. The rearrangement uses TRBV4-2 and TRBJ1-2; maybe TRBD1 (5 bases). Trimming took off 1 base at V and 4 bases at J, with 10 bases between the two ends. Germline V gene data show CDR1 as LGHNA and CDR2 as YNFKEQ. CDR3 length: 14 residues.

The J gene is TRBJ1-5, the V gene TRBV19; D uncertain. The CDR3 has 15 residues. The ends were cut back, 8 bases at V and 0 bases at J, with 14 bases in the middle. Germline V lookup: CDR1 LNHDA, CDR2 SQIVND (reference sequence). CDR3 sequence reads: CASAAGSPSNQPQHF. The CDR3, as DNA: TGTGCCAGTGCTGCCGGGAGCCCTAGCAATCAGCCCCAGCATTTT. The complete variable domain, with remaining parts taken from reference TRBV19 and TRBJ1-5, reads DGGITQSPKYLFRKEGQNVTLSCEQNLNHDAMYWYRQDPGQGLRLIYYSQIVNDFQKGDIAEGYSVSREKKESFPLTVTSAQKNPTAFYLCASAAGSPSNQPQHFGDGTRLSIL.

This sequence joins TRBV6-6 and TRBJ1-2; 9 bases are a match to TRBD1. CDR1 and CDR2 (germline): MNHNY, SVGAGI (reference sequence). Trimming at V came to 0 bases and at J to 8 bases, leaving 4 bases not matched to a gene. The CDR3 has 14 residues. The CDR3 bases are TGTGCCAGCAGTTACTCGACAGGGGGTAACGGCTACACCTTC. Encoded protein: CASSYSTGGNGYTF.

The chain joins TRBV2 to TRBJ2-1, with TRBD2 as a possible D gene (5 bases). With 6 bases removed from V and 5 bases from J, the gap between germline ends came to 11 bases. The CDR3 totals 13 residues. The germline V gene encodes CDR1 SNHLY and CDR2 FYNNEI. The CDR3 DNA reads as TGTGCCAGCAGCGCACGGCGGGACAATGAGCAGTTCTTC. Translated: CASSARRDNEQFF.

The gene calls are TRBV18 and TRBJ2-7, with 10 bases that match TRBD2. The V gene's germline CDR1 is KGHSH and CDR2 LQKENI. The CDR3 sequence is 14 residues long. The V gene end was trimmed by 4 bases and the J gene end by 4 bases; junction bases not matched to a gene: 4. The CDR3 sequence is CASSRLAGDYEQYF. The CDR3 nucleotides are TGTGCCAGCTCACGGCTAGCGGGAGATTACGAGCAGTACTTC.

The CDR3 region is CASSWDGTRGYTF. Here the CDR3 DNA reads TGTGCCAGCAGCTGGGACGGGACTCGTGGCTACACCTTC. The J gene is TRBJ1-2, the V gene TRBV7-6; tentative D call: TRBD1 (5 bases). This CDR3 is 13 amino acids long. V was clipped by 4 bases and J by 7 bases, with 13 bases between them. The germline CDR1 and CDR2 sequences are SGHVS and FNYEAQ.

The J gene is TRBJ1-1, the V gene TRBV10-2; TRBD1 is a possible D gene (6 bases). Trimming stripped 2 bases from V and 11 bases from J, with 15 bases between. Germline CDR1 and CDR2: WSHSY and SAAADI. The CDR3 length is 13 residues. The CDR3 region is CASSEIQEGGAFF. In nucleotides, the CDR3 is TGCGCCAGCAGTGAGATCCAGGAGGGGGGGGCTTTCTTT.

The rearrangement uses TRBV11-3 and TRBJ2-5, with no clear D. The J call is uncertain, as TRBJ2-7 better fits the DNA end. Germline V CDR1 and CDR2: SGHNT, YENEEA. The CDR3 runs to 15 residues. The CDR3 DNA sequence: TGTGCCAGCAGCTTAGGACTTCCTTTCTCCTACGAGCAGTACTTC. It codes for CASSLGLPFSYEQYF.

This chain connects TRBV6-5 to TRBJ1-1; tentative D call: TRBD1 (5 bases). Looked up from germline, CDR1 is MNHEY and CDR2 is SVGAGI. Trimming shortened V by 5 bases and J by 6 bases, and 19 bases separated the two germline ends. The CDR3 spans 15 residues. The CDR3 spells CASSTPQWWGAEAFF. CDR3 nucleotides: TGTGCCAGCAGTACACCCCAGTGGTGGGGGGCTGAAGCTTTCTTT.

The gene calls are TRBV11-2 and TRBJ2-7; the match to TRBD1 covers 9 bases. There are 13 residues in the CDR3. From germline, CDR1 is SGHAT and CDR2 FQNNGV. The V and J ends lost 5 bases and 6 bases, in that order; junction bases with no gene match: 5. This CDR3 reads CASSVGQGPEQYF. CDR3 nucleotides: TGTGCCAGCAGCGTGGGACAGGGACCCGAGCAGTACTTC.

The chain joins TRBV18 to TRBJ2-7; D is perhaps TRBD1 (6 bases). Germline V CDR1 and CDR2: KGHSH, LQKENI. V lost 4 bases and J lost 0, with 16 bases in between. The CDR3 has 16 residues. This CDR3 reads CASSQVQGPFSYEQYF. CDR3 coding DNA: TGTGCCAGCTCACAGGTACAGGGTCCGTTCTCCTACGAGCAGTACTTC.

This chain uses TRBV4-2 with TRBJ1-5; no definite D call. Trimming took 1 base from V and 7 from J, leaving 8 bases between them. The CDR3 loop spans 13 amino acids. CDR1 is LGHNA and CDR2 is YNFKEQ in the germline V gene. The CDR3 DNA reads as TGTGCCAGCAGCCAAGGGGGAGGGCAGCCCCAGCATTTT. It specifies CASSQGGGQPQHF.

This rearrangement joins TRBV5-8 to TRBJ1-2, with 7 bases fitting TRBD1. This CDR3 has 15 residues. Germline V gives CDR1 SGHTS, CDR2 YDEGEE. V lost 4 bases to trimming and J lost 5 bases; unmatched junction nucleotides: 11. CDR3 residues: CASSTIDRDEYGYTF. The CDR3 DNA reads TGTGCCAGCAGCACCATCGACAGGGACGAGTATGGCTACACCTTC. The full variable domain, in which reference TRBV5-8 and TRBJ1-2 provide the parts outside the CDR3, is EAGVTQSPTHLIKTRGQQATLRCSPISGHTSVYWYQQALGLGLQFLLWYDEGEERNRGNFPPRFSGRQFPNYSSELNVNALELEDSALYLCASSTIDRDEYGYTFGSGTRLTVV.

V is TRBV10-2 and J is TRBJ2-7; D remains unclear. Germline CDR1 is WSHSY and CDR2 is SAAADI. V was clipped by 8 bases and J by 0 bases, with 5 bases between them. The CDR3 extends over 11 amino acids. CDR3 DNA sequence: TGCGCCAGCGGGCCCTCCTACGAGCAGTACTTC. This sequence encodes CASGPSYEQYF.

The chain recombines TRBV28 with TRBJ2-7; weak D call: TRBD2 (6 bases). V was pared by 5 bases and J by 1 base, with 12 bases between. Germline loops: CDR1 MDHEN, CDR2 SYDVKM. The CDR3 runs to 14 residues. The CDR3 DNA sequence: TGTGCCAGCAGTGGGGGGTGGGGTTCCTACGAGCAGTACTTC. Amino acids: CASSGGWGSYEQYF.

The chain has TRBV6-1 and TRBJ1-4; no clear D. The CDR3 length is 13 residues. The V end lost 2 bases, the J end lost 11 bases, and 12 bases lay between the germline ends. Germline V lookup: CDR1 MNHNS, CDR2 SASEGT. The CDR3 nucleotides read TGTGCCAGCAGTGAATCTGGGAGAGGGAAACTGTTTTTT. Translation: CASSESGRGKLFF.

The chain uses TRBV5-1 and TRBJ2-7; D is perhaps TRBD2 (5 bases). V gave up 2 bases and J gave up 3 bases, with 12 bases separating them. This CDR3 comprises 14 residues. In germline, CDR1 is SGHRS, CDR2 YFSETQ. The CDR3: CASSFGTAGYEQYF. CDR3 sequence (DNA): TGCGCCAGCAGCTTTGGAACCGCGGGCTACGAGCAGTACTTC.

This chain links TRBV2 with TRBJ1-4; no clear D. CDR3 length: 11 amino acids. V was shortened by 6 bases and J by 8 bases, with 7 bases between the two germline ends. CDR1 SNHLY and CDR2 FYNNEI come from the germline V gene. DNA of the CDR3: TGTGCCAGCAGGCGATACGAAAAACTGTTTTTT. Protein: CASRRYEKLFF.

The gene calls are TRBV28 and TRBJ2-7; 7 bases agree with TRBD1. After removal of 4 bases from V and 2 bases from J, the junction contained 11 bases not matched to a gene. The CDR3 has 16 residues. Germline lookup yields CDR1 MDHEN and CDR2 SYDVKM. The CDR3 protein is CASSWRYRDRTYEQYF. The CDR3 DNA follows: TGTGCCAGCAGTTGGAGATACCGGGACAGAACCTACGAGCAGTACTTC.

V usage is TRBV30 and J usage is TRBJ1-4; TRBD1 agrees at 8 bases. The germline V gene encodes CDR1 GTSNPN and CDR2 SVGIG (reference sequence). J lost 8 bases, V lost 8 bases, and 4 bases had no gene match. CDR3 size: 11 residues. The DNA of the CDR3 is TGTGCCCGGGACAGGAGCGAAAAACTGTTTTTT. Translated: CARDRSEKLFF.

V and J are TRBV6-5 and TRBJ1-1; no reliable D call. The V end lost 6 bases, the J end lost 5 bases, and 10 bases lay between the germline ends. The CDR3 has 12 residues. Germline CDR1 reads MNHEY; CDR2 reads SVGAGI. The CDR3 DNA is TGTGCCAGCAGGCGCACTTATACTGAAGCTTTCTTT. Amino acid sequence: CASRRTYTEAFF.

This chain links TRBV2 with TRBJ2-2; the match to TRBD1 covers 10 bases. This CDR3 has 14 residues. Germline CDR1 reads SNHLY; CDR2 reads FYNNEI. Germline trimming cut 7 bases from V and 5 bases from J; bases unmatched to any gene: 4. This CDR3 is CASTGQGVTGELFF. The CDR3 DNA reads as TGTGCCAGCACCGGACAGGGGGTGACCGGGGAGCTGTTTTTT.

V usage is TRBV7-8 and J usage is TRBJ2-7; 15 bases fit TRBD2. Germline lookup yields CDR1 SGHVS and CDR2 FQNEAQ. This CDR3 contains 18 residues. J lost 1 base, V lost 5 bases, and 9 bases had no gene match. CDR3 in amino acids: CASSAGLAGGGVSYEQYF. CDR3 DNA: TGTGCCAGCAGCGCGGGACTAGCGGGAGGTGGAGTTTCCTACGAGCAGTACTTC.

This rearrangement joins TRBV4-2 to TRBJ2-2, with 8 bases aligning to TRBD1. CDR1 is LGHNA and CDR2 is YNFKEQ in the germline V gene. CDR3 length: 16 residues. Trimming at V came to 1 base and at J to 3 bases, leaving 4 bases not matched to a gene. CDR3 bases: TGTGCCAGCAGCCAAGGTCAGGGGGCTGACACCGGGGAGCTGTTTTTT. Protein: CASSQGQGADTGELFF.

V gene TRBV5-1 combines with J gene TRBJ2-3; D uncertain. Trimming took 0 bases from V and 0 from J, leaving 11 bases between them. Germline CDR1 reads SGHRS; CDR2 reads YFSETQ. The CDR3 spans 16 residues. The CDR3 loop reads CASSLGQQDSTDTQYF. For the CDR3, the DNA is TGCGCCAGCAGCTTGGGCCAGCAGGATAGCACAGATACGCAGTATTTT.

The J gene is TRBJ2-7, the V gene TRBV30; D remains unclear. There are 13 residues in the CDR3. Trimming took off 4 bases at V and 0 bases at J, with 10 bases between the two ends. CDR1 GTSNPN and CDR2 SVGIG come from the germline V gene (reference sequence). Written as DNA, the CDR3 is TGTGCCTGGACCCTTGACATCTCCTACGAGCAGTACTTC. Encoded protein: CAWTLDISYEQYF.

This chain joins TRBV5-5 and TRBJ2-4; 7 bases are shared with TRBD2. The CDR3 runs 13 residues. V dropped 3 bases and J dropped 13; count of bases not matched to a gene: 10. From germline, CDR1 is SGHKS and CDR2 YYEKEE (reference sequence). CDR3 loop: CASSSGSGTTQYF. The CDR3 DNA follows: TGTGCCAGCAGCTCAGGTTCCGGGACTACCCAGTACTTC.

This rearrangement joins TRBV25-1 to TRBJ1-2; D may be TRBD1 (5 bases). CDR3 length: 15 residues. Trimming pared 2 bases from V and 3 bases from J, leaving 13 bases between. CDR1 and CDR2 from the germline V gene are MGHDK and SYGVNS. The CDR3 nucleotides are TGTGCCAGCAGTGAACCGGGGGAATTCGACTATGGCTACACCTTC. Its translation is CASSEPGEFDYGYTF.

The CDR3 DNA reads TGTGCCAGCAGCTTAGTACCTGGGGCGTACCAAGAGACCCAGTACTTC. Its protein product is CASSLVPGAYQETQYF. The chain carries TRBV11-2 and TRBJ2-5, with TRBD1 as a possible D gene (5 bases). Deletions cut 1 base from V and 0 bases from J, with 12 bases between. CDR1 SGHAT and CDR2 FQNNGV come from the germline V gene. This CDR3 region has 16 residues. Together with reference TRBV11-2 and TRBJ2-5, the CDR3 gives the full variable domain: EAGVAQSPRYKIIEKRQSVAFWCNPISGHATLYWYQQILGQGPKLLIQFQNNGVVDDSQLPKDRFSAERLKGVDSTLKIQPAKLEDSAVYLCASSLVPGAYQETQYFGPGTRLLVL.

The chain recombines TRBV5-1 with TRBJ2-1; 9 positions match TRBD2. J lost 7 bases, V lost 2 bases, and 7 bases had no gene match. Germline CDR1 SGHRS, CDR2 YFSETQ. This CDR3 has 15 amino acids. This CDR3 reads CASSLGTSRTNEQFF. The CDR3 DNA reads as TGCGCCAGCAGCTTAGGGACTAGCAGAACGAATGAGCAGTTCTTC.

This chain connects TRBV7-8 to TRBJ1-2, with 7 positions matching TRBD1. Germline CDR1 SGHVS, CDR2 FQNEAQ. V shed 3 bases and J 0 bases; nucleotides not matched to a gene: 4. The CDR3 contains 15 residues. In nucleotides, the CDR3 is TGTGCCAGCAGCTTGGGGACAGAAGCTAACTATGGCTACACCTTC. Translation gives CASSLGTEANYGYTF.